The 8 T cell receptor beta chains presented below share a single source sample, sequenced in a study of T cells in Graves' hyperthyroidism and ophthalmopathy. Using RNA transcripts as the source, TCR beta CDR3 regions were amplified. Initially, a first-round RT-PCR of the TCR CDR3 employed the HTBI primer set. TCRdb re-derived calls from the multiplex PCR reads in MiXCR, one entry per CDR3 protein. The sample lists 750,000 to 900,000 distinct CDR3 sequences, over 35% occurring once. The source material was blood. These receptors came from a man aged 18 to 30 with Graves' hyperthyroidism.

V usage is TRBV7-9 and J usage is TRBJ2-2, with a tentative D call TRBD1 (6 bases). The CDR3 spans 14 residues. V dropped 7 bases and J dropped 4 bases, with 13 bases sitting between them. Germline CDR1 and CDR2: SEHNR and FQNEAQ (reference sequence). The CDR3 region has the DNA TGTGCCAGCATCCACCAGGGGTTCACCGGGGAGCTGTTTTTT. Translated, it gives CASIHQGFTGELFF.

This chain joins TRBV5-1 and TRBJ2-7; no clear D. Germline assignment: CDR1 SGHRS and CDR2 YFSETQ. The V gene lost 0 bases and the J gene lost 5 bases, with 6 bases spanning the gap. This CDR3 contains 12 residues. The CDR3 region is CASSLDLDEQYF. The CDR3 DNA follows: TGCGCCAGCAGCTTGGACCTTGACGAGCAGTACTTC.

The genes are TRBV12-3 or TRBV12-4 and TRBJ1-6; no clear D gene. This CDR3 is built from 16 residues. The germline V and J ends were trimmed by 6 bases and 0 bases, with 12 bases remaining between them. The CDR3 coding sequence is TGTGCCAGCAGAGTAGGGCCAAGCTCCTATAATTCACCCCTCCACTTT. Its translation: CASRVGPSSYNSPLHF.

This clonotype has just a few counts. CDR3 sequence: CASSFSLGSSNQPQHF. Here the CDR3 DNA reads TGTGCCAGCAGTTTTTCTTTGGGGTCTAGCAATCAGCCCCAGCATTTT. The V call is TRBV12-3 or TRBV12-4, the J call TRBJ1-5; the D is unclear. The CDR3 length is 16 residues. Trimming left V 3 bases short and J 0 bases short, with 12 bases between.

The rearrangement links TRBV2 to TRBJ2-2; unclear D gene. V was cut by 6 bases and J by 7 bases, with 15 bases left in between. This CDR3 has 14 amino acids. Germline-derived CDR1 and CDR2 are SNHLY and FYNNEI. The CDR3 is CASSQRAFDGELFF. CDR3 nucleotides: TGTGCCAGCAGCCAACGGGCTTTTGACGGGGAGCTGTTTTTT.

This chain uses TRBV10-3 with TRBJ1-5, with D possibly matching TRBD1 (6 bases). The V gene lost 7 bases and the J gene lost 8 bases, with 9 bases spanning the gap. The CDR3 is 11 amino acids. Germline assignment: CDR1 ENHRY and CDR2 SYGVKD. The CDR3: CAIMAGEPQHF. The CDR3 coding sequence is TGTGCCATCATGGCAGGGGAGCCCCAGCATTTT.

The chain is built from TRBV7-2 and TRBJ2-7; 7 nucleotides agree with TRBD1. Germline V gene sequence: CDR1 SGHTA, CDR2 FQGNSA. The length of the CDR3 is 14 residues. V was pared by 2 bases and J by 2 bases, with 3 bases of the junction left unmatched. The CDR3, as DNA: TGTGCCAGCAGCTTAAAAGGGGGCACCTACGAGCAGTACTTC. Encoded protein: CASSLKGGTYEQYF.

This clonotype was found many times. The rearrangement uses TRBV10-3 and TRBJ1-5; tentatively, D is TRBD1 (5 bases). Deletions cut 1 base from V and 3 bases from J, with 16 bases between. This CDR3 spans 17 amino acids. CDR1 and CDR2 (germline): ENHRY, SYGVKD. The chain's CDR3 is CAISELDASGDNQPQHF. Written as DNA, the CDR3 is TGTGCCATCAGTGAGTTGGACGCCTCGGGGGACAATCAGCCCCAGCATTTT.